Described below is a single TCR beta chain sequence and its context. V gave up 3 bases and J gave up 5 bases, with 10 bases separating them. Germline V gives CDR1 SGHTA, CDR2 FQGNSA. The CDR3 totals 13 residues. The method was immunoSEQ multiplex PCR; TCRdb's version includes in-frame clones alone and lacks a portion of them. The sample carries 2 million to 2.5 million clones, more than 90% recorded once. This sample was included in a study of shared clonotypes between healthy human individuals. The sequence came from a man younger than 35 in good health. This chain joins TRBV7-2 and TRBJ1-1; D call uncertain. Sequencing was performed on naive CD4+ T cells sorted from blood. The subset denotes: CD45RA+ positively selected. CDR3 nucleotide sequence: TGTGCCAGCAGCTTTAACCCGAATACTGAAGCTTTCTTT. Residues: CASSFNPNTEAFF.